Each of the 27 T cell receptor beta chains below was sequenced from the same sample in a study of blood T cell repertoires in COVID-19. Profiled with immunoSEQ multiplex PCR; TCRdb holds only in-frame clones, not every one. Here the sample spans about 160,000 clones, 83% being singletons. The specimen sequenced was PBMCs or T cells enriched from blood (not recorded which). Receptors were obtained from a woman aged 45-59 years who had recovered from COVID-19.

The rearrangement links TRBV28 to TRBJ2-2; 7 bases match TRBD2. V shed 10 bases and J 1 base; nucleotides not matched to a gene: 6. The germline CDR1 and CDR2 sequences are MDHEN and SYDVKM. The CDR3 spans 14 residues. CDR3 in amino acids: CATATSKNTGELFF. CDR3 DNA sequence: TGTGCCACCGCGACTAGCAAGAACACCGGGGAGCTGTTTTTT.

The V and J genes are TRBV6-5 and TRBJ1-4, with D possibly matching TRBD1 (6 bases). Germline V lookup: CDR1 MNHEY, CDR2 SVGAGI. CDR3 length equals 15 residues. The V end lost 7 bases, the J end lost 8 bases, and 20 bases lay between the germline ends. Here the CDR3 reads CASTSGEGGGEKLFF. CDR3 in DNA: TGTGCCAGCACCTCAGGGGAAGGGGGGGGAGAAAAACTGTTTTTT.

The sample holds one count of this clone. This chain links TRBV10-3 with TRBJ1-1; no clear D. Germline CDR1 ENHRY, CDR2 SYGVKD. The germline V and J ends were trimmed by 0 bases and 5 bases, with 10 bases remaining between them. The CDR3 totals 14 residues. The CDR3 spells CAISESEGTTEAFF. In nucleotides, the CDR3 is TGTGCCATCAGTGAGTCGGAGGGAACGACTGAAGCTTTCTTT.

This chain joins TRBV5-1 and TRBJ2-5; D gene unclear. Trimming stripped 2 bases from V and 1 base from J, with 9 bases between. The CDR3 spans 14 residues. Germline lookup yields CDR1 SGHRS and CDR2 YFSETQ. The CDR3 here is CASSFLTGQETQYF. In nucleotides, the CDR3 is TGCGCCAGCAGCTTTTTGACGGGCCAAGAGACCCAGTACTTC.

V is TRBV4-1 and J is TRBJ2-4; TRBD2 agrees at 9 bases. V lost 5 bases to trimming and J lost 7 bases; unmatched junction nucleotides: 12. The CDR3 totals 16 residues. CDR1 is MGHRA and CDR2 is YSYEKL in the germline V gene. The CDR3 loop is CASSADSGRRGNIQYF. CDR3 DNA: TGCGCCAGCAGCGCCGATAGCGGGAGACGGGGGAACATTCAGTACTTC.

The chain combines TRBV6-2 or TRBV6-3 with TRBJ2-2; 8 bases align to TRBD1. Trimming removed 2 bases from V and 4 bases from J; junction bases left unmatched: 3. In germline, CDR1 is MNHEY, CDR2 SVGEGT. The CDR3 spans 15 residues. CDR3 in DNA: TGTGCCAGCAGTTACCAGGGGGCGGGCACCGGGGAGCTGTTTTTT. It codes for CASSYQGAGTGELFF.

CDR3 nucleotide sequence: TGTGCCAGCAGCTTTCCCACCGGGACACCTAACTATGGCTACACCTTC. This translates into CASSFPTGTPNYGYTF. This rearrangement joins TRBV5-6 to TRBJ1-2, with a weak D call TRBD1 (6 bases). V was shortened by 2 bases and J by 0 bases, with 14 bases between the two germline ends. Germline V gene lookup returns CDR1 SGHDT and CDR2 YYEEEE. The CDR3 contains 16 residues. Using reference TRBV5-6 and TRBJ1-2 for the parts outside the CDR3, the full variable domain is DAGVTQSPTHLIKTRGQQVTLRCSPKSGHDTVSWYQQALGQGPQFIFQYYEEEERQRGNFPDRFSGHQFPNYSSELNVNALLLGDSALYLCASSFPTGTPNYGYTFGSGTRLTVV.

This chain uses TRBV13 with TRBJ1-4, with 8 bases lining up with TRBD1. Germline CDR1 is PRHDT and CDR2 is FYEKMQ (reference sequence). V shed 3 bases, J shed 2 bases, and the junction held 8 bases outside the gene matches. The CDR3 covers 17 residues. CDR3 bases: TGTGCCAGCAGCTTTACACCAGGGGGCGGCACTAATGAAAAACTGTTTTTT. Residues: CASSFTPGGGTNEKLFF.

The chain uses TRBV7-3 and TRBJ1-1; D is uncertain. The ends were cut back, 2 bases at V and 3 bases at J, with 13 bases in the middle. The CDR3 loop spans 15 amino acids. Germline V gene sequence: CDR1 SGHTA, CDR2 FQGTGA. CDR3 protein: CASSLFGSRDTEAFF. The CDR3, as DNA: TGTGCCAGCAGCTTATTCGGTTCACGGGACACTGAAGCTTTCTTT.

The chain joins TRBV28 to TRBJ1-3; the D gene is possibly TRBD1 (5 bases). CDR3 size: 12 residues. Germline loops: CDR1 MDHEN, CDR2 SYDVKM. Trimming left V 4 bases short and J 8 bases short, with 9 bases between. CDR3 bases: TGTGCCAGCAGTTCCCAGGGCTACACCATATATTTT. Its protein is CASSSQGYTIYF.

J is TRBJ2-2 and V is TRBV30; 8 positions match TRBD1. The germline CDR1 and CDR2 sequences are GTSNPN and SVGIG (reference sequence). Unmatched junction bases numbered 10, after V lost 7 bases and J lost 3 bases. The CDR3 sequence is 15 residues long. CDR3 loop: CASEARQGYTGELFF. The DNA of the CDR3 is TGTGCCTCAGAGGCCCGACAGGGGTACACCGGGGAGCTGTTTTTT. The entire variable domain, with the rest obtained from reference TRBV30 and TRBJ2-2, is as follows: SQTIHQWPATLVQPVGSPLSLECTVEGTSNPNLYWYRQAAGRGLQLLFYSVGIGQISSEVPQNLSASRPQDRQFILSSKKLLLSDSGFYLCASEARQGYTGELFFGEGSRLTVL.

V and J are TRBV5-6 and TRBJ2-1; 13 bases match TRBD2. This CDR3 is built from 19 residues. Germline CDR1 SGHDT, CDR2 YYEEEE. Germline trimming cut 4 bases from V and 5 bases from J; bases unmatched to any gene: 15. In DNA form, the CDR3 reads TGTGCCAGCAGCAGGGACCCACCAACTAGCGGGAGGGTCGACAATGAGCAGTTCTTC. This encodes CASSRDPPTSGRVDNEQFF.

The V and J genes are TRBV27 and TRBJ2-1, with D perhaps matching TRBD1 (6 bases). Germline loops: CDR1 MNHEY, CDR2 SMNVEV (reference sequence). The CDR3 contains 14 residues. Trimming left V 2 bases short and J 8 bases short, with 13 bases between. CDR3 in amino acids: CASSLTTGFDEQFF. The CDR3 region has the DNA TGTGCCAGCAGTTTAACTACAGGGTTCGATGAGCAGTTCTTC.

The gene calls are TRBV27 and TRBJ1-5; D is unclear. Germline values: CDR1 MNHEY, CDR2 SMNVEV (reference sequence). With 0 bases removed from V and 2 bases from J, the gap between germline ends came to 8 bases. CDR3 length: 15 residues. CDR3 sequence reads: CASSLSAGGNQPQHF. DNA for the CDR3: TGTGCCAGCAGTTTATCGGCAGGTGGCAATCAGCCCCAGCATTTT.

The rearrangement uses TRBV11-2 and TRBJ2-3; 9 bases fit TRBD1. CDR1 and CDR2 from the germline V gene are SGHAT and FQNNGV. The V and J ends lost 3 bases and 11 bases, in that order; junction bases with no gene match: 9. The CDR3 runs 14 residues. CDR3 nucleotides: TGTGCCAGCAGCTTCGGGGACAGGGAGATGGGGCAGTATTTT. Protein sequence: CASSFGDREMGQYF.

This rearrangement joins TRBV5-8 to TRBJ1-4; possible D gene TRBD1, 5 bases. Germline assignment: CDR1 SGHTS and CDR2 YDEGEE. The CDR3 consists of 14 residues. V gave up 4 bases and J gave up 4 bases, with 11 bases separating them. In DNA form, the CDR3 reads TGTGCCAGCAGCCAGACAGCCCTTAATGAAAAACTGTTTTTT. Translating it yields CASSQTALNEKLFF.

The J gene is TRBJ2-2, the V gene TRBV7-9, with TRBD1 as a possible D gene (6 bases). There are 15 residues in the CDR3. Trimming pared 8 bases from V and 2 bases from J, leaving 15 bases between. Looked up from germline, CDR1 is SEHNR and CDR2 is FQNEAQ (reference sequence). The CDR3 DNA reads TGTGCCAGCCCAACTGCAGGGACAAACACCGGGGAGCTGTTTTTT. It is translated as CASPTAGTNTGELFF.

This rearrangement joins TRBV27 to TRBJ1-4; the D is unclear. The CDR3 consists of 17 residues. Germline V gene data show CDR1 as MNHEY and CDR2 as SMNVEV (reference sequence). The V and J ends lost 5 bases and 6 bases respectively, with 22 bases between them. The CDR3 nucleotides read TGTGCCAGCAGTAACGCACTAGGGCACAGTAACGATGAAAAACTGTTTTTT. Its translation: CASSNALGHSNDEKLFF.

The DNA for the CDR3 is TGTGCCAGCAGCGTAAGCCCGGGGGGCGCAGGGACTGAAGCTTTCTTT. Translation: CASSVSPGGAGTEAFF. This chain connects TRBV9 to TRBJ1-1; D possibly corresponds to TRBD1 (6 bases). V was shortened by 1 base and J by 5 bases, with 18 bases between the two germline ends. Germline CDR1 is SGDLS and CDR2 is YYNGEE. This CDR3 contains 16 residues.

The chain uses TRBV7-2 and TRBJ1-4, with D tentatively TRBD1 (6 bases). V was pared by 2 bases and J by 8 bases, with 12 bases between. This CDR3 contains 14 residues. In germline, CDR1 is SGHTA, CDR2 FQGNSA. DNA of the CDR3: TGTGCCAGCAGCTTATATGTAACAGGGGAAAAACTGTTTTTT. Protein product: CASSLYVTGEKLFF.

The V gene is TRBV6-5, the J gene TRBJ1-3; 8 bases are shared with TRBD1. J gave up 6 bases and V 6 bases, and 7 bases lay outside the gene matches. Germline CDR1 MNHEY, CDR2 SVGAGI. The CDR3 covers 14 residues. The CDR3, as DNA: TGTGCCAGCAGCCCGACAGGGGTCAAAAACACCATATATTTT. As protein: CASSPTGVKNTIYF.

The chain uses TRBV6-6 and TRBJ1-4, with D possibly being TRBD1 (6 bases). Germline-derived CDR1 and CDR2 are MNHNY and SVGAGI (reference sequence). Between the trimmed V and J ends, which lost 4 bases and 4 bases, there was a span of 13 bases. This CDR3 has 15 amino acids. CDR3 sequence: CASSSHSDSNEKLFF. As DNA, the CDR3 is TGTGCCAGCAGTTCACACTCGGACAGTAATGAAAAACTGTTTTTT.

The DNA of the CDR3 is TGTGCCATCGGACCTCAGGAGGACAATGAGCAGTTCTTC. The encoded protein is CAIGPQEDNEQFF. This sequence joins TRBV10-3 and TRBJ2-1, with D possibly TRBD2 on 5 matching bases. Trimming removed 8 bases at V and 5 bases at J, with 13 bases between. The germline V gene encodes CDR1 ENHRY and CDR2 SYGVKD. The CDR3 is made up of 13 amino acids.

The chain carries TRBV10-3 and TRBJ1-1; TRBD1 might be the D (5 bases). This CDR3 region has 12 residues. V lost 10 bases to trimming and J lost 4 bases, with 13 bases between them. CDR1 and CDR2 (germline): ENHRY, SYGVKD. The CDR3 here is CATGGLGTEAFF. The CDR3 DNA sequence: TGTGCCACGGGGGGTCTGGGCACTGAAGCTTTCTTT.

The chain couples TRBV7-3 to TRBJ2-1; D might be TRBD2 (6 bases). V was cut by 3 bases and J by 2 bases, with 11 bases left in between. This CDR3 is 15 amino acids long. Germline V lookup: CDR1 SGHTA, CDR2 FQGTGA. The CDR3 DNA sequence: TGTGCCAGCAGCTTTAGCGGTGGACCCTACAATGAGCAGTTCTTC. Encoded protein: CASSFSGGPYNEQFF.

The V and J genes are TRBV27 and TRBJ1-6, with 7 bases identical to TRBD1. This CDR3 contains 14 residues. Germline V gene lookup returns CDR1 MNHEY and CDR2 SMNVEV (reference sequence). The junction had 7 bases not matched to a gene; V was cut back by 6 bases and J by 8 bases. CDR3 DNA: TGTGCCAGCAGGACGCAGGGGGGTCATTCACCCCTCCACTTT. This encodes CASRTQGGHSPLHF.

In its sample, this clone was seen many times. The chain joins TRBV7-8 to TRBJ2-7; maybe TRBD1 (6 bases). In germline, CDR1 is SGHVS, CDR2 FQNEAQ. V was pared by 2 bases and J by 4 bases, with 15 bases between. This CDR3 region has 15 residues. This CDR3 is CASSLRQGPSYEQYV. CDR3 sequence (DNA): TGTGCCAGCAGCTTACGCCAGGGGCCCTCTTACGAGCAGTACGTC.